Below, 16 T cell receptor beta chains from the same sample are listed, as sequenced in a study of blood T cell repertoires in COVID-19. Profiled with immunoSEQ multiplex PCR; TCRdb holds only in-frame clones, not every one. In the table there are 150,000 or so clones, more than 80% of which are singletons. Sequenced sample: peripheral blood. All receptors come from a young man with COVID-19, enrolled during active disease.

The chain is built from TRBV7-2 and TRBJ2-5; 9 bases agree with TRBD2. There are 17 residues in the CDR3. Germline V gene data show CDR1 as SGHTA and CDR2 as FQGNSA. The J segment lost 5 bases and the V segment lost 4 bases, leaving 14 bases of the junction unmatched. CDR3 bases: TGTGCCAGCAGCTATCCGCCTCGCGGGAGGGGACGGGAGACCCAGTACTTC. It yields the protein CASSYPPRGRGRETQYF. The whole variable domain, filled in from reference TRBV7-2 and TRBJ2-5, reads GAGVSQSPSNKVTEKGKDVELRCDPISGHTALYWYRQSLGQGLEFLIYFQGNSAPDKSGLPSDRFSAERTGGSVSTLTIQRTQQEDSAVYLCASSYPPRGRGRETQYFGPGTRLLVL.

A note on this clone: One end of the junction does not line up with germline, which may come from a read error. V gene TRBV12-5 combines with J gene TRBJ1-4; unclear D gene. The germline V gene encodes CDR1 LGHNT and CDR2 FRNRAP. The CDR3 length is 11 residues. CDR3 amino acids: CATGPAGKLLF. The CDR3 nucleotides read TGTGCTACAGGTCCTGCAGGAAAACTGCTTTTT.

The rearrangement uses TRBV10-1 and TRBJ2-1; perhaps TRBD1 as D (6 bases). Germline CDR1 WNHNN, CDR2 SYGVQD (reference sequence). The CDR3 extends over 14 amino acids. Trimming removed 5 bases from V and 0 bases from J, with 8 bases in between. The CDR3 is CASSNRVSYNEQFF. For the CDR3, the DNA is TGCGCCAGCAGTAACAGGGTCTCCTACAATGAGCAGTTCTTC.

This sequence joins TRBV7-6 and TRBJ2-2; 13 nucleotides agree with TRBD2. The CDR3 runs to 19 residues. V was clipped by 1 base and J by 3 bases; unmatched bases: 8. The V gene's germline CDR1 is SGHVS and CDR2 FNYEAQ. Written as DNA, the CDR3 is TGTGCCAGCAGCTTAGGGGGTGGACTAGCGGGAGTCGACACCGGGGAGCTGTTTTTT. Amino acids: CASSLGGGLAGVDTGELFF.

The rearrangement uses TRBV5-4 and TRBJ2-1; 11 positions agree with TRBD1. With V trimmed by 4 bases and J by 8 bases, 8 bases remained unmatched. The CDR3 is 15 residues long. Germline loops: CDR1 SGHNT, CDR2 YYREEE (reference sequence). The CDR3 loop is CASSSPGQGVYEQFF. CDR3 in DNA: TGTGCCAGCAGCAGCCCGGGACAGGGGGTTTATGAGCAGTTCTTC.

The chain recombines TRBV13 with TRBJ2-5; D is undetermined. The V and J ends lost 4 bases and 4 bases respectively, with 13 bases between them. The CDR3 consists of 14 residues. Germline V gene data show CDR1 as PRHDT and CDR2 as FYEKMQ (reference sequence). DNA for the CDR3: TGTGCCAGCAGCTCAGGATCGGGTCCAGAGACCCAGTACTTC. Residues: CASSSGSGPETQYF.

This chain links TRBV15 with TRBJ1-3; D unresolved. CDR3 size: 16 residues. V shed 0 bases and J shed 0 bases, with 9 bases lying between them. Germline V lookup: CDR1 LNHNV, CDR2 YYDKDF (reference sequence). CDR3 loop: CATSRERRISGNTIYF. The DNA for the CDR3 is TGTGCCACCAGCAGAGAGAGGCGGATCTCTGGAAACACCATATATTTT.

V usage is TRBV11-1 and J usage is TRBJ1-1, with unresolved D. The CDR3 is 13 residues long. Trimming left V 4 bases short and J 2 bases short, with 8 bases between. Looked up from germline, CDR1 is SGHAT and CDR2 is FQDESV (reference sequence). CDR3 sequence: CASSYIPNTEAFF. In DNA, the CDR3 is TGTGCCAGCAGCTACATACCCAACACTGAAGCTTTCTTT.

This clone showed up just a few times. The V gene is TRBV28, the J gene TRBJ2-5; 10 nucleotides agree with TRBD2. Trimming removed 3 bases from V and 5 bases from J; junction bases left unmatched: 9. Germline lookup yields CDR1 MDHEN and CDR2 SYDVKM. This CDR3 region has 16 residues. The CDR3 loop is CASSFELAGAGETQYF. The DNA for the CDR3 is TGTGCCAGCAGTTTTGAGCTAGCGGGAGCAGGGGAGACCCAGTACTTC.

This sequence joins TRBV28 and TRBJ2-1, with 7 bases aligning to TRBD1. CDR1 MDHEN and CDR2 SYDVKM come from the germline V gene. V dropped 1 base and J dropped 7; count of bases not matched to a gene: 7. The CDR3 runs to 15 residues. CDR3 in amino acids: CASSLFRGPGNEQFF. DNA of the CDR3: TGTGCCAGCAGTTTATTTAGGGGGCCGGGGAATGAGCAGTTCTTC.

The V gene is TRBV20-1, the J gene TRBJ2-1, with a tentative D call TRBD1 (5 bases). Germline CDR1 and CDR2: DFQATT and SNEGSKA (reference sequence). The CDR3 covers 14 residues. Trimming shortened V by 3 bases and J by 5 bases, and 14 bases separated the two germline ends. CDR3 DNA sequence: TGCAGTGCTAGTTTCGGTCTAGGGGACAATGAGCAGTTCTTC. It translates to CSASFGLGDNEQFF.

V and J are TRBV3-1 (or the pseudogene TRBV3-2) and TRBJ1-6, with TRBD1 matching over 7 bases. V was clipped by 4 bases and J by 8 bases; unmatched bases: 8. CDR3 size: 15 residues. In germline, CDR1 is LGHDT, CDR2 YNNKEL (reference sequence). The CDR3 sequence: CASSPPGQRHSPLHF. The CDR3 DNA reads as TGTGCCAGCAGCCCGCCGGGACAGAGACATTCACCCCTCCACTTT.

Here the CDR3 reads CASSPLTGAKEKLFF. CDR3 bases: TGTGCCAGCAGCCCTTTGACAGGGGCAAAAGAAAAACTGTTTTTT. The chain carries TRBV7-2 and TRBJ1-4; 8 positions agree with TRBD1. V shed 5 bases, J shed 8 bases, and the junction held 10 bases outside the gene matches. Germline V gene data show CDR1 as SGHTA and CDR2 as FQGNSA. CDR3 length: 15 amino acids.

V and J are TRBV28 and TRBJ2-1, with TRBD2 matching 8 bases. After removal of 4 bases from V and 0 bases from J, the junction contained 8 bases not matched to a gene. This CDR3 contains 17 residues. Per the germline V gene, CDR1 is MDHEN and CDR2 is SYDVKM. The DNA for the CDR3 is TGTGCCAGCAGTTCCACTAGCGGAGGAAGCTCCTACAATGAGCAGTTCTTC. This encodes CASSSTSGGSSYNEQFF.

The V and J genes are TRBV30 and TRBJ2-2; D may be TRBD2 (7 bases). This CDR3 comprises 11 residues. Looked up from germline, CDR1 is GTSNPN and CDR2 is SVGIG (reference sequence). The CDR3 is CGGGNTGELFF. Here the CDR3 DNA reads TGTGGGGGGGGCAACACCGGGGAGCTGTTTTTT.

The CDR3 DNA follows: TGTGCCAGCAGTACCACAGGGTTCGACGAGCAGTACTTC. Translating gives CASSTTGFDEQYF. The chain uses TRBV12-3 or TRBV12-4 and TRBJ2-7; maybe TRBD1 (6 bases). V lost 5 bases to trimming and J lost 5 bases, with 13 bases between them. The CDR3 runs 13 residues.